Shown below are 4 T cell receptor beta chains from a single sample sequenced in a study of T cell repertoires in cytomegalovirus infection. TCRdb itself ran the reads through MiXCR, one entry per CDR3 protein. The sample consists of more than 350,000 distinct CDR3 sequences, roughly a third of them appearing once. Sequencing used PBMCs. All receptors come from a human donor in good health (CMV status not recorded). Some clones in this sample may be carry-over from other donors' samples.

This chain's CDR3 is CASSLQGEGSPLHF. The CDR3 DNA reads as TGTGCCAGCAGCTTACAGGGCGAGGGTTCACCCCTCCACTTT. The V call is TRBV7-8, the J call TRBJ1-6, with D possibly matching TRBD1 (5 bases). The germline V and J ends were trimmed by 2 bases and 9 bases, with 11 bases remaining between them. The CDR3 covers 14 residues. Germline V gives CDR1 SGHVS, CDR2 FQNEAQ. The full variable domain, with the rest looked up from reference TRBV7-8 and TRBJ1-6, is GAGVSQSPRYKVAKRGQDVALRCDPISGHVSLFWYQQALGQGPEFLTYFQNEAQLDKSGLPSDRFFAERPEGSVSTLKIQRTQQEDSAVYLCASSLQGEGSPLHFGNGTRLTVT.

The chain employs TRBV7-2 and TRBJ1-1; 7 bases match TRBD1. V trimming: 2 bases; J trimming: 5 bases; junction bases outside the gene matches: 8. This CDR3 has 15 residues. Germline V lookup: CDR1 SGHTA, CDR2 FQGNSA. This CDR3 reads CASSLLTGAGTEAFF. The CDR3 DNA reads as TGTGCCAGCAGCTTATTAACAGGGGCCGGTACTGAAGCTTTCTTT.

This clonotype came up a few times. This sequence joins TRBV6-1 and TRBJ2-2, with TRBD2 as a possible D gene (6 bases). The CDR3 spans 15 residues. CDR1 is MNHNS, CDR2 SASEGT, per germline. Trimming stripped 5 bases from V and 5 bases from J, with 15 bases between. CDR3 region: CASSWRGRETGELFF. CDR3 DNA sequence: TGTGCCAGCAGTTGGCGGGGTAGAGAGACCGGGGAGCTGTTTTTT.

In its sample, this clonotype was seen a few times. The chain joins TRBV12-3 or TRBV12-4 to TRBJ2-1, with D perhaps TRBD1 (6 bases). V lost 0 bases to trimming and J lost 1 base, with 7 bases between them. CDR3 length equals 15 residues. CDR3 residues: CASSLAQGSYNEQFF. CDR3 coding DNA: TGTGCCAGCAGTTTAGCACAGGGTTCCTACAATGAGCAGTTCTTC.